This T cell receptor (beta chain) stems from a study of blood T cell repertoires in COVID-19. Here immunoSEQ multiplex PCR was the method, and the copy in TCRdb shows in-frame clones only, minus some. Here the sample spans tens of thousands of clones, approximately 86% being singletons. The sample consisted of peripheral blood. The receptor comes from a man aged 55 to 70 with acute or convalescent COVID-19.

The CDR3 DNA reads TGTGCCAGCAGTTTTATTCGGGGAACTGAAGCTTTCTTT. It translates to CASSFIRGTEAFF. The genes are TRBV12-3 or TRBV12-4 and TRBJ1-1; D gene uncertain. CDR3 length equals 13 residues. Trimming removed 3 bases at V and 5 bases at J, with 10 bases between.